The 3 T cell receptor beta chains presented below share a single source sample, sequenced in a study of shared clonotypes between healthy human individuals. CD8 cells classed as naive were CD45RO-negative and positively selected for CCR7, excluding terminally differentiated effector memory CD45RA+ cells. Data came from immunoSEQ multiplex PCR; TCRdb stores just in-frame clones and leaves some out. This sample yields hundreds of thousands of clones, of which about 95% are seen a single time; around 0.12% belongs to the top ten. Source material: naive CD8+ T cells sorted from blood. Receptors were obtained from a woman in her 30s in good health.

With regard to this clone: Additional DNA sequences in this sample encode the identical CDR3. The V call is TRBV5-4, the J call TRBJ1-1; D remains ambiguous. This CDR3 comprises 11 residues. Trimming pared 4 bases from V and 5 bases from J, leaving 6 bases between. CDR1 is SGHNT, CDR2 YYREEE, per germline (reference sequence). The CDR3 sequence is CASSLGTEAFF. CDR3 bases: TGTGCCAGCAGCCTTGGGACTGAAGCTTTCTTT.

The J gene is TRBJ2-4, the V gene TRBV28; unclear D gene. Trimming stripped 3 bases from V and 0 bases from J, with 15 bases between. The CDR3 is made up of 17 amino acids. Looked up from germline, CDR1 is MDHEN and CDR2 is SYDVKM. For the CDR3, the DNA is TGTGCCAGCAGTTTTCCTACCAAGACTGTAGCCAAAAACATTCAGTACTTC. Translating gives CASSFPTKTVAKNIQYF.

The chain carries TRBV19 and TRBJ2-6; possibly TRBD1 or TRBD2 for D (5 bases each). Germline CDR1 is LNHDA and CDR2 is SQIVND (reference sequence). The V gene lost 2 bases and the J gene lost 6 bases, with 11 bases spanning the gap. This CDR3 comprises 15 residues. The CDR3: CASSIYGAAANVLTF. The CDR3 nucleotides are TGTGCCAGTAGTATATACGGGGCGGCGGCCAACGTCCTGACTTTC.